Listed here are 27 T cell receptor beta chains from one sample, sequenced in a study of response to subunit inactivated influenza vaccine. Using its own MiXCR run on the RT-PCR reads, TCRdb lists one record per CDR3 protein. The profile covers about 570,000 distinct CDR3 sequences, with 11% appearing a single time and roughly 9.6% taken by the ten largest. This same sample was also taken into another study, of T cells expressing NK-cell markers. Per that paper: With UMIs, 5'RACE template switching was used to make TCR beta cDNA.

The sample was PBMCs from blood, taken on the day of vaccination. These receptors all come from a man in his forties or fifties who received an inactivated influenza vaccine.

A few counts support this clonotype. V gene TRBV27 combines with J gene TRBJ2-7, with 14 bases matching TRBD2. The CDR3 has 20 residues. V dropped 5 bases and J dropped 0; count of bases not matched to a gene: 15. The germline V gene encodes CDR1 MNHEY and CDR2 SMNVEV (reference sequence). The CDR3 nucleotides are TGTGCCAGCAGTACCCTACCTGGGACTAGCGGGGGCCGAAGCTCCTACGAGCAGTACTTC. Protein product: CASSTLPGTSGGRSSYEQYF.

Only a few counts were recorded for this clonotype. V and J are TRBV28 and TRBJ2-1; the match to TRBD2 covers 12 bases. Germline trimming cut 4 bases from V and 6 bases from J; bases unmatched to any gene: 10. Germline assignment: CDR1 MDHEN and CDR2 SYDVKM. There are 17 residues in the CDR3. The CDR3 DNA follows: TGTGCCAGCAGTTCTCCTAGCGGGAGGGGAATTGGCAATGAGCAGTTCTTC. This sequence encodes CASSSPSGRGIGNEQFF.

This clonotype appeared a few times. J is TRBJ2-3 and V is TRBV20-1; TRBD1 or TRBD2 may be the D gene (5 bases each). Germline V gene lookup returns CDR1 DFQATT and CDR2 SNEGSKA (reference sequence). V dropped 3 bases and J dropped 1 base, with 17 bases sitting between them. The CDR3 has 16 residues. CDR3 amino acids: CSASSGRDAGTDTQYF. CDR3 DNA: TGCAGTGCTAGTTCAGGCAGGGACGCTGGCACAGATACGCAGTATTTT.

This clonotype showed up just a few times. The gene calls are TRBV28 and TRBJ2-7, with a weak D call TRBD1 (5 bases). CDR1 and CDR2 (germline): MDHEN, SYDVKM. The CDR3 is 15 residues long. The V end was cut by 5 bases, the J end by 2 bases, with 16 bases between. The CDR3 DNA follows: TGTGCCAGCAGTCCCCTTGGCAGGGCAACCTACGAGCAGTACTTC. It is translated as CASSPLGRATYEQYF.

This clonotype occurred many times. This chain joins TRBV7-9 and TRBJ1-1; 7 positions agree with TRBD1. V shed 2 bases and J 7 bases; nucleotides not matched to a gene: 10. The CDR3 runs to 15 residues. Germline V gives CDR1 SEHNR, CDR2 FQNEAQ (reference sequence). The CDR3, as DNA: TGTGCCAGCAGCTTATCCGGGACAGAAGGCGGTGAAGCTTTCTTT. This translates into CASSLSGTEGGEAFF.

The chain couples TRBV5-1 to TRBJ2-2; no clear D gene. Deletions cut 2 bases from V and 4 bases from J, with 12 bases between. The CDR3 extends over 15 amino acids. Per germline, CDR1 SGHRS and CDR2 YFSETQ. This chain's CDR3 is CASSLGNRLTGELFF. The CDR3 region has the DNA TGCGCCAGCAGCTTAGGGAACCGACTCACCGGGGAGCTGTTTTTT. Variable domain in full (rest from reference TRBV5-1 and TRBJ2-2): KAGVTQTPRYLIKTRGQQVTLSCSPISGHRSVSWYQQTPGQGLQFLFEYFSETQRNKGNFPGRFSGRQFSNSRSEMNVSTLELGDSALYLCASSLGNRLTGELFFGEGSRLTVL.

This clonotype was seen a handful of times. The chain couples TRBV7-2 to TRBJ2-7; 8 bases match TRBD1. CDR1 is SGHTA, CDR2 FQGNSA, per germline. Unmatched junction bases numbered 15, after V lost 7 bases and J lost 4 bases. The CDR3 runs to 16 residues. In DNA, the CDR3 is TGTGCCAGCACCAATATCGGGCTCGGACAGGGTTACGAGCAGTACTTC. It specifies CASTNIGLGQGYEQYF.

V and J are TRBV4-2 and TRBJ2-2, with unresolved D. This CDR3 region has 15 residues. Per germline, CDR1 LGHNA and CDR2 YNFKEQ. The V gene lost 1 base and the J gene lost 5 bases, with 11 bases spanning the gap. The CDR3 here is CASSQGTVLTGELFF. In DNA form, the CDR3 reads TGTGCCAGCAGCCAAGGGACCGTTCTGACCGGGGAGCTGTTTTTT.

This sequence joins TRBV20-1 and TRBJ2-5; D uncertain. V lost 0 bases and J 5 bases, leaving 4 bases between the germline ends. Germline V gives CDR1 DFQATT, CDR2 SNEGSKA (reference sequence). The CDR3 has 11 amino acids. The CDR3 region is CSARDEETQYF. The CDR3 DNA reads TGCAGTGCTAGAGACGAGGAGACCCAGTACTTC.

In this sample, this clonotype turned up many times. The CDR3 loop is CASSLGGTGFYEQYF. Here the CDR3 DNA reads TGTGCCAGCAGTTTAGGGGGGACAGGGTTCTACGAGCAGTACTTC. The rearrangement links TRBV28 to TRBJ2-7; 9 bases match TRBD1. This CDR3 comprises 15 residues. V lost 2 bases to trimming and J lost 3 bases; unmatched junction nucleotides: 5. Looked up from germline, CDR1 is MDHEN and CDR2 is SYDVKM.

The gene calls are TRBV28 and TRBJ2-1, with TRBD1 as a possible D gene (6 bases). The CDR3 length is 11 residues. The V end was cut by 8 bases, the J end by 7 bases, with 9 bases between. Germline CDR1 MDHEN, CDR2 SYDVKM. The CDR3 is CASETGNEQFF. For the CDR3, the DNA is TGTGCCAGCGAAACAGGGAATGAGCAGTTCTTC.

The chain has TRBV4-3 and TRBJ1-1, with D possibly matching TRBD1 (5 bases). Germline V gives CDR1 LGHNA, CDR2 YSLEER. This CDR3 contains 15 residues. Trimming cost V 0 bases and J 6 bases, with 14 bases left between them. The DNA for the CDR3 is TGCGCCAGCAGCCAAGACCCTGGCAGGGACTCTGAAGCTTTCTTT. Translated: CASSQDPGRDSEAFF.

This clonotype has a handful of counts. J is TRBJ2-2 and V is TRBV14; D perhaps matches TRBD2 (6 bases). V lost 0 bases to trimming and J lost 7 bases, with 21 bases between them. Looked up from germline, CDR1 is SGHDN and CDR2 is FVKESK. There are 18 residues in the CDR3. For the CDR3, the DNA is TGTGCCAGCAGCCAAGATGTACGGCAGGAGGGTGTCATCGGGGAGCTGTTTTTT. It specifies CASSQDVRQEGVIGELFF.

This sequence joins TRBV19 and TRBJ2-5; D call uncertain. The germline V gene encodes CDR1 LNHDA and CDR2 SQIVND (reference sequence). CDR3 size: 15 residues. V lost 0 bases and J 1 base, leaving 9 bases between the germline ends. CDR3 nucleotides: TGTGCCAGTAGTATAGATAACGACTTCCAAGAGACCCAGTACTTC. Protein: CASSIDNDFQETQYF.

The chain recombines TRBV27 with TRBJ2-1, with TRBD2 matching 9 bases. CDR1 and CDR2 (germline): MNHEY, SMNVEV (reference sequence). The J segment lost 2 bases and the V segment lost 1 base, leaving 6 bases of the junction unmatched. The CDR3 runs to 17 residues. The DNA for the CDR3 is TGTGCCAGCAGTTTATTGGCTAGCGGGAACCCCTACAATGAGCAGTTCTTC. Protein sequence: CASSLLASGNPYNEQFF.

This clonotype was detected a few times. This chain connects TRBV10-3 to TRBJ1-2; 9 bases match TRBD1. The CDR3 sequence is 13 residues long. CDR1 and CDR2 (germline): ENHRY, SYGVKD. V gave up 11 bases and J gave up 3 bases; unmatched junction bases: 7. As DNA, the CDR3 is TGTGCCGTCAACCGGGACAGGGACTATGGCTACACCTTC. Translation: CAVNRDRDYGYTF.

J is TRBJ2-3 and V is TRBV10-3; 10 bases are shared with TRBD2. CDR1 is ENHRY and CDR2 is SYGVKD in the germline V gene. CDR3 length: 15 residues. V was clipped by 6 bases and J by 3 bases; unmatched bases: 6. DNA of the CDR3: TGTGCCATCAGCCCAGCGGGGGGGCTTACAGATACGCAGTATTTT. Amino acid sequence: CAISPAGGLTDTQYF.

The table lists this clonotype with many counts. The chain carries TRBV29-1 and TRBJ2-5, with unresolved D. V lost 0 bases, J lost 2 bases, and 10 bases lay in between. The germline CDR1 and CDR2 sequences are SQVTM and ANQGSEA. The CDR3 is 14 residues long. The CDR3 sequence: CSVEDRSVQETQYF. CDR3 sequence (DNA): TGCAGCGTTGAAGATCGGTCGGTACAAGAGACCCAGTACTTC.

In this sample, this clonotype turned up many times. V and J are TRBV12-3 or TRBV12-4 and TRBJ2-3; no clear D gene. The CDR3 loop spans 12 amino acids. Trimming stripped 4 bases from V and 6 bases from J, with 8 bases between. This chain's CDR3 is CASSYDSDTQYF. The CDR3 DNA reads TGTGCCAGCAGTTACGACTCCGATACGCAGTATTTT.

This chain connects TRBV5-8 to TRBJ2-1; D is possibly TRBD1 (6 bases). This CDR3 comprises 14 residues. Looked up from germline, CDR1 is SGHTS and CDR2 is YDEGEE. V was clipped by 2 bases and J by 6 bases, with 12 bases between them. The CDR3 nucleotides read TGTGCCAGCAGCTTCGGCCAGGGGCGCAATGAGCAGTTCTTC. Encoded protein: CASSFGQGRNEQFF.

This clonotype appeared many times. This sequence joins TRBV21-1 and TRBJ2-3; the table gives TRBD2 as D, unverified against the DNA. TRBV21-1 is marked as a pseudogene. CDR3 length: 16 residues. The CDR3 region is CASSKICGRWKDTQYF. CDR3 DNA sequence: TGTGCCAGCAGCAAAATCTGCGGGAGATGGAAAGATACGCAGTATTTT.

This clonotype was detected a few times. CDR3 in amino acids: CASSSDRVSGYTF. The DNA of the CDR3 is TGTGCCAGCAGTTCTGACAGGGTGAGCGGCTACACCTTC. The chain recombines TRBV7-2 with TRBJ1-2, with TRBD1 matching 7 bases. The V segment lost 6 bases and the J segment 8 bases; nucleotides outside the gene matches: 9. Germline assignment: CDR1 SGHTA and CDR2 FQGNSA. This CDR3 is built from 13 residues.

A few counts support this clonotype. The chain recombines TRBV5-1 with TRBJ2-1; the D gene could be TRBD1 or TRBD2 (5 bases each). In germline, CDR1 is SGHRS, CDR2 YFSETQ. Between the trimmed V and J ends, which lost 0 bases and 8 bases, there was a span of 18 bases. The length of the CDR3 is 16 residues. CDR3 nucleotides: TGCGCCAGCAGCTTGGCCACCTGGGGGATGGACCATGAGCAGTTCTTC. Protein sequence: CASSLATWGMDHEQFF.

Only a few counts were recorded for this clonotype. This CDR3 reads CASRELAGYNEQFF. The CDR3 DNA follows: TGTGCCAGCAGAGAACTAGCGGGATACAATGAGCAGTTCTTC. V usage is TRBV5-6 and J usage is TRBJ2-1, with TRBD2 matching 10 bases. Germline V lookup: CDR1 SGHDT, CDR2 YYEEEE. Unmatched junction bases numbered 3, after V lost 5 bases and J lost 4 bases. The CDR3 runs 14 residues.

The chain couples TRBV29-1 to TRBJ2-2; 8 positions agree with TRBD1. The trim removed 7 bases at V and 1 base at J, leaving 11 bases unmatched. CDR3 length equals 16 residues. Germline V gene data show CDR1 as SQVTM and CDR2 as ANQGSEA. CDR3 loop: CSAIWWTGLNTGELFF. Here the CDR3 DNA reads TGCAGCGCAATTTGGTGGACAGGGTTGAACACCGGGGAGCTGTTTTTT.

This clonotype appeared many times. CDR3 DNA: TGTGCCAGCAGCCCTTGGACTAGCGGCACAGATACGCAGTATTTT. Its translation: CASSPWTSGTDTQYF. The chain is built from TRBV7-2 and TRBJ2-3; the match to TRBD2 covers 9 bases. The J segment lost 1 base and the V segment lost 5 bases, leaving 4 bases of the junction unmatched. The length of the CDR3 is 15 residues. Germline-derived CDR1 and CDR2 are SGHTA and FQGNSA.

This clonotype was seen a handful of times. This chain joins TRBV19 and TRBJ2-1; 11 nucleotides align to TRBD2. Unmatched junction bases numbered 6, after V lost 5 bases and J lost 3 bases. Germline CDR1 LNHDA, CDR2 SQIVND (reference sequence). This CDR3 has 16 residues. This CDR3 reads CASSLIAGGVYNEQFF. CDR3 DNA: TGTGCCAGTAGTCTTATAGCGGGAGGGGTCTACAATGAGCAGTTCTTC. The variable domain in full, with the rest retrieved from reference TRBV19 and TRBJ2-1, is DGGITQSPKYLFRKEGQNVTLSCEQNLNHDAMYWYRQDPGQGLRLIYYSQIVNDFQKGDIAEGYSVSREKKESFPLTVTSAQKNPTAFYLCASSLIAGGVYNEQFFGPGTRLTVL.